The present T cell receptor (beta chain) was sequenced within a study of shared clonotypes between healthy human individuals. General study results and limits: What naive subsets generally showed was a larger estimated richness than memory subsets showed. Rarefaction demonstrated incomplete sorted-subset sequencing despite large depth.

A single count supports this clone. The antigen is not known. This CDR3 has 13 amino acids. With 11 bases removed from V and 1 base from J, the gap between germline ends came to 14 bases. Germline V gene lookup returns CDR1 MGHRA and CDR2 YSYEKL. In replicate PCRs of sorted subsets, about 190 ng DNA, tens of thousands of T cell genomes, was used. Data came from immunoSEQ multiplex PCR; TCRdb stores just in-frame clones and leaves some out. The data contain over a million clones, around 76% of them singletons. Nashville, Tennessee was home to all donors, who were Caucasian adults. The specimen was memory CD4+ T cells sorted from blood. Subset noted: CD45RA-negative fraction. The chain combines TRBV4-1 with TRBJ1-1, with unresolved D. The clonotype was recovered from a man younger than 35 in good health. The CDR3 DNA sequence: TGCGCCTCCCGGCAGGTGGAGAACACTGAAGCTTTCTTT. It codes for CASRQVENTEAFF.